This T cell receptor (beta chain) stems from a study of blood T cell repertoires in COVID-19. Overall study: T cells, B-cell-depleted T cells, or PBMCs supplied cDNA or gDNA.

V was cut by 0 bases and J by 10 bases, with 19 bases left in between. The CDR3 consists of 17 residues. Germline V gene lookup returns CDR1 MGHRA and CDR2 YSYEKL. Some clones are missing from TCRdb's copy, which holds only in-frame ones; the method was immunoSEQ multiplex PCR. The sample includes some 90,000 clones, about four fifths of them seen just once. This TCR derives from a human donor in a cohort sampled during active COVID-19. The chain combines TRBV4-1 with TRBJ1-6; no clear D. What was sequenced was peripheral blood. The CDR3 sequence: CASSQDIAEGVRSPLHF. The CDR3 region has the DNA TGCGCCAGCAGCCAAGATATTGCTGAGGGAGTCAGGTCACCCCTCCACTTT.